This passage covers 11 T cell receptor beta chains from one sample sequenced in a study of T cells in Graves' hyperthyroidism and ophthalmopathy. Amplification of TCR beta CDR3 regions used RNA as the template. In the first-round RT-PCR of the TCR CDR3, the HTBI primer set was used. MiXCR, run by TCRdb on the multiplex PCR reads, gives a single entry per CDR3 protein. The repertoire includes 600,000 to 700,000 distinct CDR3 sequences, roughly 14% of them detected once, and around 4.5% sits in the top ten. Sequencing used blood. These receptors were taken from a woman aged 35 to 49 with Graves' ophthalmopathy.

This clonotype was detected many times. The CDR3 region is CASSYFGTEEAGELFF. CDR3 nucleotides: TGTGCCAGCAGTTACTTCGGGACAGAGGAGGCCGGGGAGCTGTTTTTT. The chain joins TRBV6-5 to TRBJ2-2; TRBD1 matches at 7 bases. V shed 1 base, J shed 6 bases, and the junction held 8 bases outside the gene matches. Germline loops: CDR1 MNHEY, CDR2 SVGAGI. The CDR3 loop spans 16 amino acids.

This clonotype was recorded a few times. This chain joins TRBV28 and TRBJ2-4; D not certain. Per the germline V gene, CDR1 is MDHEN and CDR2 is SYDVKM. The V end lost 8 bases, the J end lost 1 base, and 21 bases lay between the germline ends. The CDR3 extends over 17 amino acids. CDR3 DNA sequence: TGTGCCAGCTCTCCCCTGAGTTGGGTCACGGCCAAAAACATTCAGTACTTC. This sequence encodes CASSPLSWVTAKNIQYF.

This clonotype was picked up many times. CDR3 nucleotides: TGTGCCAGCAGCTTAGGGCCAGGTAGCACAGATACGCAGTATTTT. Translating gives CASSLGPGSTDTQYF. This sequence joins TRBV7-2 and TRBJ2-3; D remains ambiguous. Germline V CDR1 and CDR2: SGHTA, FQGNSA. The germline V and J ends were trimmed by 1 base and 0 bases, with 8 bases remaining between them. The CDR3 consists of 15 residues.

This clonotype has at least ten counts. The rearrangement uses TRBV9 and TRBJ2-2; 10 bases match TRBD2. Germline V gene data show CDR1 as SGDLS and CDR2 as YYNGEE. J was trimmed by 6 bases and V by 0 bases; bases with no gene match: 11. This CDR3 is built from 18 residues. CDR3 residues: CASSVVPLAGGPAGELFF. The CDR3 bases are TGTGCCAGCAGCGTAGTCCCCTTAGCGGGAGGCCCCGCCGGGGAGCTGTTTTTT.

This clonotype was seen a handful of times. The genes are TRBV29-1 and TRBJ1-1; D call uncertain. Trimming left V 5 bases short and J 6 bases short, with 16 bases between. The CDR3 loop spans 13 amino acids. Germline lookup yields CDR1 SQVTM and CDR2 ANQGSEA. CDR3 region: CSVSGHKTPEAFF. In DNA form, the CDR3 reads TGCAGCGTTTCGGGCCACAAAACCCCTGAAGCTTTCTTT.

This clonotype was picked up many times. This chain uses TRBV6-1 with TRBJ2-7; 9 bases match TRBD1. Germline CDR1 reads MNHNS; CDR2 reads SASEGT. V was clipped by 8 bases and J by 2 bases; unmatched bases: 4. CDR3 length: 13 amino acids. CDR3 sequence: CASSDRGAYEQYF. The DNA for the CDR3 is TGTGCCAGCTCGGACAGGGGAGCCTACGAGCAGTACTTC.

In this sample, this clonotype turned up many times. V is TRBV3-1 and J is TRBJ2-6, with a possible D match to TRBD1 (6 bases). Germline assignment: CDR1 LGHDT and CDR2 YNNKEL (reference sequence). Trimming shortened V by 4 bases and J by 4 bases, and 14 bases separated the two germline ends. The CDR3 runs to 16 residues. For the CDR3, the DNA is TGTGCCAGCAGCCTCCCACAGGGTACCGGGGCCAACGTCCTGACTTTC. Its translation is CASSLPQGTGANVLTF.

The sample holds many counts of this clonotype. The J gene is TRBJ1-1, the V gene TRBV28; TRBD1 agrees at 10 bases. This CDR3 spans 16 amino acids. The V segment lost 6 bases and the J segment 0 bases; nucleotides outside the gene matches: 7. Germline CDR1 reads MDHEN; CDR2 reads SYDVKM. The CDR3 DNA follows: TGTGCCAGCAGGCCGGGACAGGGGAGGTTGAACACTGAAGCTTTCTTT. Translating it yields CASRPGQGRLNTEAFF.

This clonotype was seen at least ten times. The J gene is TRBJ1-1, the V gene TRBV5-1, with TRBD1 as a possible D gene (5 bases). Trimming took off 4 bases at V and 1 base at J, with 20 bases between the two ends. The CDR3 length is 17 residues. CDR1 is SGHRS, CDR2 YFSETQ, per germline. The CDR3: CASSPRQGGRANTEAFF. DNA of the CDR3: TGCGCCAGCAGCCCGAGGCAGGGCGGGAGGGCGAACACTGAAGCTTTCTTT.

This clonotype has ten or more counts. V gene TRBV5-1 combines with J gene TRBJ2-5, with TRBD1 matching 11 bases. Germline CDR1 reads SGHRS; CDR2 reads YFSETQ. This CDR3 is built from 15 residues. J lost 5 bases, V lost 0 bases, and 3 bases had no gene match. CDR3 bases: TGCGCCAGCAGCTTGGAGGGGACAGGGGGGGAGACCCAGTACTTC. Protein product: CASSLEGTGGETQYF.

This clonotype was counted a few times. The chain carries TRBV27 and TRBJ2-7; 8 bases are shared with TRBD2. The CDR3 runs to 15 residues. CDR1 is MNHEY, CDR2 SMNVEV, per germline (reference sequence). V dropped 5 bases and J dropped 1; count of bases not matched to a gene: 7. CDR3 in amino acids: CASSLTPSGSYEQYF. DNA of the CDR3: TGTGCCAGCAGTCTCACACCTAGCGGGTCCTACGAGCAGTACTTC.